This T cell receptor (beta chain) is from a study of T cell therapy after organ transplantation. Overall study: Expansion used a peptide pool of 30 HLA class I and II CMV epitopes. Patients received up to 6 T cell doses every 2 weeks. Whole-study results and caveats: Both transferred clonotypes and endogenous ones absent from products apparently reconstituted.

The protocol was immunoSEQ multiplex PCR, while the TCRdb copy is restricted to in-frame clones and leaves out a portion. The data contain 3,000 to 4,000 clones, roughly 69% of them singletons. Time point reported: 20-29 weeks after completion of therapy. These patients had received solid-organ transplants and had drug-resistant or recurrent cytomegalovirus. The CDR3 sequence is 14 residues long. Germline loops: CDR1 SGHNT, CDR2 YYREEE (reference sequence). Between the trimmed V and J ends, which lost 4 bases and 5 bases, there was a span of 15 bases. This clone was picked up a small number of times. Its specificity is unknown.

The clonotype was recovered from a human patient who had received a solid organ transplant and had CMV disease. The T cells may come from the graft donor. The chain employs TRBV5-4 and TRBJ2-5; D unresolved. Sequencing used CD8+ T cells from blood, obtained after autologous CMV-specific T cell therapy. The chain's CDR3 is CASSPMTRVETQYF. The DNA for the CDR3 is TGTGCCAGCAGCCCCATGACACGGGTCGAGACCCAGTACTTC.